These 26 T cell receptor beta chains were sequenced from one sample in a study of T-cell reconstitution after alpha-beta-depleted transplantation in children. A TCRbeta library incorporating unique molecular identifiers was prepared. TCRdb re-called the PCR reads with MiXCR, one entry per CDR3 protein. This table has 640,000 or so distinct CDR3 sequences, over 15% appearing once. The sequences come from PBMCs from the stem cell graft donor, collected from the stem cell graft. These receptors were taken from a human donor who donated a stem cell graft to a child with acute myeloid leukemia.

The J gene is TRBJ2-7, the V gene TRBV20-1; D unresolved. This CDR3 has 13 residues. The V end was cut by 1 base, the J end by 5 bases, with 12 bases between. Per the germline V gene, CDR1 is DFQATT and CDR2 is SNEGSKA (reference sequence). In DNA, the CDR3 is TGCAGTGCTAGAGCGGGTGGCCAGAACGAGCAGTACTTC. Its protein product is CSARAGGQNEQYF.

This chain joins TRBV20-1 and TRBJ2-1; 13 bases are shared with TRBD2. Germline lookup yields CDR1 DFQATT and CDR2 SNEGSKA (reference sequence). This CDR3 has 16 amino acids. The junction had 5 bases not matched to a gene; V was cut back by 1 base and J by 5 bases. The CDR3 protein is CSARALAGGYDNEQFF. For the CDR3, the DNA is TGCAGTGCTAGAGCACTAGCGGGGGGGTATGACAATGAGCAGTTCTTC.

The chain joins TRBV12-3 or TRBV12-4 to TRBJ2-5; 7 bases line up with TRBD2. CDR3 size: 15 residues. V gave up 3 bases and J gave up 6 bases; unmatched junction bases: 10. The CDR3 here is CASSFETSYGKTQYF. The DNA for the CDR3 is TGTGCCAGCAGTTTCGAGACTAGCTATGGGAAGACCCAGTACTTC.

This clonotype was found a few times. The J gene is TRBJ2-7, the V gene TRBV5-5; 7 nucleotides line up with TRBD1. Germline assignment: CDR1 SGHKS and CDR2 YYEKEE (reference sequence). The CDR3 sequence is 15 residues long. V lost 0 bases, J lost 2 bases, and 5 bases stayed unmatched. The CDR3 DNA is TGTGCCAGCAGCTTGGGGGGGACAGTAACCTACGAGCAGTACGTC. Translated: CASSLGGTVTYEQYV.

The chain carries TRBV4-3 and TRBJ2-2; no clear D. The germline V gene encodes CDR1 LGHNA and CDR2 YSLEER. The CDR3 consists of 16 residues. The ends were cut back, 2 bases at V and 0 bases at J, with 10 bases in the middle. The CDR3 loop reads CASSQMGRTNTGELFF. The CDR3 coding sequence is TGCGCCAGCAGCCAAATGGGAAGAACGAACACCGGGGAGCTGTTTTTT.

This clonotype appeared many times. The genes are TRBV10-3 and TRBJ1-6, with 8 bases lining up with TRBD1. V trimming: 10 bases; J trimming: 9 bases; junction bases outside the gene matches: 5. Germline V gene data show CDR1 as ENHRY and CDR2 as SYGVKD. The CDR3 length is 12 residues. The CDR3 region has the DNA TGTGCCACCGGACAGGGTAGTTCACCCCTCCACTTT. It codes for CATGQGSSPLHF.

This clonotype was seen only a few times. The chain combines TRBV10-3 with TRBJ2-7; D may be TRBD2 (6 bases). V was clipped by 3 bases and J by 6 bases, with 12 bases between them. This CDR3 has 13 residues. CDR1 is ENHRY and CDR2 is SYGVKD in the germline V gene. CDR3 in amino acids: CAISETGVGEQYF. The CDR3 DNA is TGTGCCATCAGTGAAACGGGAGTGGGCGAGCAGTACTTC.

The V gene is TRBV12-3 or TRBV12-4, the J gene TRBJ2-7, with 7 bases fitting TRBD1. The CDR3 sequence is 18 residues long. Trimming removed 6 bases from V and 3 bases from J; junction bases left unmatched: 20. DNA of the CDR3: TGTGCCAGCAGCCAAAATCGACAGGGCCCAGTGAATTACTACGAGCAGTACTTC. Protein product: CASSQNRQGPVNYYEQYF.

This clonotype has just a few counts. The V call is TRBV5-1, the J call TRBJ1-1, with unresolved D. V was cut by 0 bases and J by 4 bases, with 10 bases left in between. The CDR3 loop spans 14 amino acids. CDR1 SGHRS and CDR2 YFSETQ come from the germline V gene. In DNA form, the CDR3 reads TGCGCCAGCAGCTTGGCCCAGGTGGGCACTGAAGCTTTCTTT. Protein product: CASSLAQVGTEAFF.

The chain is built from TRBV7-9 and TRBJ2-3, with 11 nucleotides matching TRBD2. Germline CDR1 reads SEHNR; CDR2 reads FQNEAQ (reference sequence). There are 16 residues in the CDR3. The trim removed 4 bases at V and 6 bases at J, leaving 9 bases unmatched. The CDR3 DNA is TGTGCCAGCAGCTCCTTTAGCGGGGGGGCCCGGGATACGCAGTATTTT. Translating gives CASSSFSGGARDTQYF.

This clonotype was detected many times. The chain couples TRBV29-1 to TRBJ1-2; TRBD1 agrees at 8 bases. The V and J ends lost 6 bases and 6 bases, in that order; junction bases with no gene match: 0. The CDR3 sequence is 10 residues long. CDR1 and CDR2 from the germline V gene are SQVTM and ANQGSEA. The CDR3 DNA follows: TGCAGCGTGACAGGGGATGGCTACACCTTC. Translating gives CSVTGDGYTF.

This rearrangement joins TRBV27 to TRBJ1-2; D not certain. Germline CDR1 MNHEY, CDR2 SMNVEV (reference sequence). The CDR3 is 15 amino acids. Trimming removed 3 bases from V and 4 bases from J, with 15 bases in between. This CDR3 is CASSFSGGIGYGYTF. The CDR3 DNA is TGTGCCAGCAGTTTTTCGGGAGGGATCGGCTATGGCTACACCTTC.

The rearrangement uses TRBV25-1 and TRBJ2-2, with D possibly being TRBD1 (5 bases). The length of the CDR3 is 13 residues. CDR1 is MGHDK, CDR2 SYGVNS, per germline. With 6 bases removed from V and 3 bases from J, the gap between germline ends came to 8 bases. CDR3: CASRAGHTGELFF. In DNA, the CDR3 is TGTGCCAGCAGGGCAGGGCACACCGGGGAGCTGTTTTTT.

This clonotype has a handful of counts. As DNA, the CDR3 is TGTGCCAGCAGCTTGGACCTCAGGGAGGGAACCTACGAGCAGTACTTC. Protein: CASSLDLREGTYEQYF. The chain carries TRBV7-2 and TRBJ2-7; 7 bases fit TRBD2. The CDR3 runs 16 residues. The J segment lost 2 bases and the V segment lost 3 bases, leaving 10 bases of the junction unmatched. CDR1 SGHTA and CDR2 FQGNSA come from the germline V gene.

This clonotype has only a few counts. The rearrangement uses TRBV6-5 and TRBJ2-3; possibly TRBD2 for D (6 bases). Deletions cut 2 bases from V and 2 bases from J, with 14 bases between. This CDR3 is built from 16 residues. Germline lookup yields CDR1 MNHEY and CDR2 SVGAGI. The DNA of the CDR3 is TGTGCCAGCAGTTACAGGCGCGGGGAGCTCACAGATACGCAGTATTTT. Translated, it gives CASSYRRGELTDTQYF.

Note on this clonotype: A clone one base away is much larger, so this may be a read error. The chain employs TRBV20-1 and TRBJ1-4; D is unclear. The germline CDR1 and CDR2 sequences are DFQATT and SNEGSKA (reference sequence). CDR3 length: 16 amino acids. The V end lost 0 bases, the J end lost 4 bases, and 15 bases lay between the germline ends. The CDR3: CSARELLTGHNEKLFF. The DNA for the CDR3 is TGCAGTGCTAGAGAGTTGTTGACGGGCCATAATGAAAAACTGTTTTTT.

This clonotype was recorded a few times. The rearrangement uses TRBV5-5 and TRBJ2-1; D is perhaps TRBD1 (6 bases). The CDR3 loop spans 15 amino acids. Germline values: CDR1 SGHKS, CDR2 YYEKEE (reference sequence). The V end was cut by 0 bases, the J end by 2 bases, with 9 bases between. The CDR3 region is CASSLDRETYNEQFF. The CDR3 region has the DNA TGTGCCAGCAGCTTGGACAGGGAAACCTACAATGAGCAGTTCTTC.

V and J are TRBV14 and TRBJ2-6; D unresolved. Germline V gene lookup returns CDR1 SGHDN and CDR2 FVKESK. The CDR3 runs to 17 residues. The V and J ends lost 0 bases and 0 bases respectively, with 9 bases between them. This CDR3 is CASSQDEEFSGANVLTF. The CDR3 bases are TGTGCCAGCAGCCAAGATGAAGAGTTCTCTGGGGCCAACGTCCTGACTTTC. The variable domain in full, with the rest retrieved from reference TRBV14 and TRBJ2-6, is EAGVTQFPSHSVIEKGQTVTLRCDPISGHDNLYWYRRVMGKEIKFLLHFVKESKQDESGMPNNRFLAERTGGTYSTLKVQPAELEDSGVYFCASSQDEEFSGANVLTFGAGSRLTVL.

The chain recombines TRBV15 with TRBJ1-2; 7 bases are shared with TRBD1. V was clipped by 2 bases and J by 3 bases; unmatched bases: 6. Germline V gene data show CDR1 as LNHNV and CDR2 as YYDKDF (reference sequence). The CDR3 totals 15 residues. As DNA, the CDR3 is TGTGCCACCAGCAGACTTACCGGGACAGACTATGGCTACACCTTC. Its protein is CATSRLTGTDYGYTF.

This chain joins TRBV30 and TRBJ1-1; D is uncertain. Germline CDR1 and CDR2: GTSNPN and SVGIG (reference sequence). CDR3 length equals 9 residues. CDR3 sequence (DNA): TGTGGCTGTGCCTCGACGGCTTTCTTT. It yields the protein CGCASTAFF.

This clonotype came up many times. The chain is built from TRBV29-1 and TRBJ1-2, with 8 bases fitting TRBD1. V dropped 5 bases and J dropped 7; count of bases not matched to a gene: 3. The CDR3 extends over 11 amino acids. CDR1 and CDR2 (germline): SQVTM, ANQGSEA. The CDR3 is CSVQGAGGYTF. In DNA form, the CDR3 reads TGCAGCGTTCAGGGGGCTGGTGGCTACACCTTC.

The V gene is TRBV12-3 or TRBV12-4, the J gene TRBJ1-2; possible D gene TRBD1, 5 bases. This CDR3 has 14 amino acids. The germline V and J ends were trimmed by 4 bases and 8 bases, with 17 bases remaining between them. The CDR3: CASSSDSKARGYTF. The CDR3 DNA reads TGTGCCAGCAGTTCCGACAGCAAGGCGAGAGGCTACACCTTC.

The sample holds many counts of this clonotype. The genes are TRBV12-3 or TRBV12-4 and TRBJ2-1, with a possible D match to TRBD2 (6 bases). The CDR3 consists of 15 residues. V was clipped by 4 bases and J by 5 bases, with 15 bases between them. Here the CDR3 DNA reads TGTGCCAGCAGTTGGGAGGCGACACAAAACAATGAGCAGTTCTTC. The encoded protein is CASSWEATQNNEQFF.

This clonotype was counted only a few times. V gene TRBV12-3 or TRBV12-4 combines with J gene TRBJ1-1; perhaps TRBD1 as D (6 bases). Trimming cost V 6 bases and J 8 bases, with 13 bases left between them. The CDR3 sequence is 12 residues long. CDR3 sequence: CASRGGRREAFF. In DNA form, the CDR3 reads TGTGCCAGCAGGGGGGGGCGGCGAGAAGCTTTCTTT.

The table lists this clonotype with a few counts. The genes are TRBV24-1 and TRBJ2-2; 7 nucleotides match TRBD2. J lost 5 bases, V lost 4 bases, and 6 bases had no gene match. The CDR3 extends over 15 amino acids. From germline, CDR1 is KGHDR and CDR2 SFDVKD. The CDR3 loop is CATSDGGFETGELFF. Written as DNA, the CDR3 is TGTGCCACCAGTGACGGGGGGTTTGAAACCGGGGAGCTGTTTTTT.

In this sample, this clonotype turned up many times. This chain joins TRBV6-5 and TRBJ1-1, with 9 bases identical to TRBD1. V trimming: 2 bases; J trimming: 1 base; junction bases outside the gene matches: 5. The germline V gene has CDR1 MNHEY and CDR2 SVGAGI. The length of the CDR3 is 16 residues. In DNA form, the CDR3 reads TGTGCCAGCAGTTACACGTGGACAGGGGCGAACACTGAAGCTTTCTTT. It yields the protein CASSYTWTGANTEAFF.